This T cell receptor (beta chain) was observed in a study of T cells in Graves' hyperthyroidism and ophthalmopathy (dated by TCRdb to between 2018 and 2020). Some background on the complete study: Peripheral blood was sampled at the time of initial diagnosis, prior to any treatment. To identify TCR V-J signatures that set the groups apart, the researchers used a discovery cohort of 100 patients, made up of 40 to 45 with Graves' ophthalmopathy and 55 to 65 with stable Graves' hyperthyroidism. Whether ophthalmopathy could be predicted prospectively was tested in an independent validation cohort made up of 18 hyperthyroidism patients plus 17 patients who later progressed to ophthalmopathy. The 75 to 100 discovery patients were randomly split 7:3 into training and test sets. In addition, the study compared T-cell repertoires in thyroid tissue and in blood from about six Graves' hyperthyroidism patients. After blood sampling, hyperthyroidism patients were treated with methimazole at a starting dose of 30 mg daily, and ophthalmopathy patients were treated with high-dose intravenous methylprednisolone. The paper describes TCR Vbeta CDR3 sequencing of around 130 peripheral blood samples, made up of around 41 ophthalmopathy patients, more than 70 hyperthyroidism patients and some 17 progressor patients.

General conclusions and limits of the study: In validation, the model predicted progression to ophthalmopathy a median of about 5.9 months before onset, with about 67% sensitivity and 72.22% specificity. A model built on a 13 V-J signature distinguished ophthalmopathy from stable hyperthyroidism, reaching 85% to 90% sensitivity and around 81% specificity in cross-validation and 80%/75% in testing. Blood samples also contained most of the expanded thyroid clonotypes (frequency above 0.001), which suggests that blood repertoires may reflect thyroid immune responses. Sample size was not statistically predetermined, and blinding of investigators to group allocation was not performed.

Ophthalmopathy patients had moderately to severely active disease, Clinical Activity Score of at least 3, NOSPECS grade of at least 4, and duration under 3 months. Exclusion was applied to patients with uncontrolled infections, other autoimmune diseases, pregnancy or lactation. Diagnoses relied on clinical symptoms, serum thyroxine and TRAb, thyroid ultrasound and orbital computed tomography. PBMCs were isolated from 7.5 to 10 ml of fresh peripheral blood by Ficoll-Paque density gradient centrifugation. Total RNA was extracted with Trizol reagent, and quality was checked on an Agilent 2100 Bioanalyzer. TCR beta CDR3 regions were amplified from RNA transcripts. The TCR CDR3 was subjected to a first round of RT-PCR using the HTBI primer set and the Qiagen OneStep RT-PCR kit. Libraries were constructed in a second round of multiplex PCR, after which size selection and purification were performed. The libraries were sequenced on an Illumina HiSeq2000 using paired-end 100 bp reads. The authors' pipeline ran thus. Raw data were processed with SOAPnuke, discarding reads with adapters, uncalled bases, mean Phred below 15, or no exact constant-primer or identifier match. High-quality paired reads were merged with COPE v1.2.5, and unique nucleotide sequences were defined as clonotypes. MiTCR v1.1 was used to align the clonotypes against IMGT TRBV, TRBD and TRBJ reference segments. Analysis was restricted to V-J combinations with a frequency above 0.0001, which covered about 99% of repertoires. A TCS score was defined as the ratio between F50 (clonal expansion) and ExV (chaos), using BLOSUM62-based TCRdist between CDR3 peptides within each V-J. Welch's t-statistics and random forest reduced roughly 540 V-J features to 13, which were used in a naive Bayes classifier (R e1071). TCRdb handled the public reads itself, with Q25 trimming in fastp and clone calling in MiXCR, and kept productive beta chains. Rows with one shared CDR3 protein collapse into an entry with the most common genes and DNA. In this record, the V and J calls reflect TCRdb's handling and not the investigators' own analysis. Present in this sample are some 350,000 distinct CDR3 sequences, roughly an eighth of which were seen just once. Roughly 35% of the sample is taken by the ten largest.

Worth noting for this clonotype: Its recognized antigen is unknown. Per-base quality was not reported, and no clone a single base away is much larger than it.

The receptor was isolated from a woman aged 35 to 49 with Graves' ophthalmopathy. Sequences were obtained from blood.

The DNA sequence follows: TGCGCCAGCAGGTCCTTTGACAGCAAGAACTATGGCTACACCTTC. This gives the protein CASRSFDSKNYGYTF. This sequence uses TRBV4-1 and TRBJ1-2; tentative D gene TRBD1, with 5 bases matching. V gives up 6 bases and J gives up 2 bases, and the segment between their germline ends measures 16 bases. Sequences MGHRA (CDR1) and YSYEKL (CDR2) are obtained from the germline V gene. Its CDR3 holds 15 amino acids, cysteine through phenylalanine. Of the read, only the CDR3 DNA is kept; its 45 bases are in frame from base 1.